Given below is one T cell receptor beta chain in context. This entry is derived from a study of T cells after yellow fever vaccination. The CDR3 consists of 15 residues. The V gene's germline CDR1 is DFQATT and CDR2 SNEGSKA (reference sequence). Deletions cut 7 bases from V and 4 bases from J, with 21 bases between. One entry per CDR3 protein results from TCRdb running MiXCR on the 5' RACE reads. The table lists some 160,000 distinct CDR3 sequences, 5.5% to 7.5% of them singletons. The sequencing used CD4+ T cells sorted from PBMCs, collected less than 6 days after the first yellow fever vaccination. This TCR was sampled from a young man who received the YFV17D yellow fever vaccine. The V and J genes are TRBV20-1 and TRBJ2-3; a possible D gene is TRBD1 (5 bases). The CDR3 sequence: CSVLQGWGSPDTQYF. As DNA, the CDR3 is TGCAGTGTCCTTCAGGGTTGGGGATCACCAGATACGCAGTATTTT.